This T cell receptor beta chain was sequenced for a study of identical twins. Study conclusions and caveats: Invariant MAIT and iNKT cells are populations that could partly confound zero-insertion analyses.

As for this clonotype: What it recognizes is unknown.

TCRdb reanalysed the 5' RACE reads using MiXCR and keeps one entry per CDR3 protein. The data hold 1.5 million to 2 million distinct CDR3 sequences, with under 35% observed a single time. V dropped 5 bases and J dropped 6 bases, with 11 bases sitting between them. The CDR3 runs 13 residues. From germline, CDR1 is MNHEY and CDR2 SMNVEV (reference sequence). The source is a newborn girl in good health. Sequencing was performed on cord blood. This chain joins TRBV27 and TRBJ2-1, with unresolved D. CDR3 residues: CASSLHEANEQFF. The CDR3 bases are TGTGCCAGCAGTCTCCACGAGGCCAATGAGCAGTTCTTC.